This TCR beta chain was profiled in a study of cytomegalovirus exposure and HLA in healthy donors. Across the study: Assignment to the Caucasian-associated ancestry cluster applied to more than 75% of the approximately 360 genotyped donors.

CDR3 length equals 13 residues. Trimming left V 1 base short and J 3 bases short, with 7 bases between. Per the germline V gene, CDR1 is SGHVS and CDR2 is FNYEAQ. The PCR employed 60 Vbeta primers together with 13 Jbeta primers. Method: immunoSEQ multiplex PCR; TCRdb's copy keeps in-frame clones and lacks some. The sample yields some 150,000 clones, roughly 87% seen once. V and J are TRBV7-6 and TRBJ2-7; D remains unclear. This receptor was taken from a woman aged 25-40 years in good health and CMV-seronegative. Sequencing was performed on PBMCs. CDR3 DNA sequence: TGTGCCAGCAGCTTAGATTGGAGCTACGAGCAGTACTTC. Its translation is CASSLDWSYEQYF.